This T cell receptor (beta chain) was observed in a study of identical twins (dated by TCRdb to 2016 to 2017). Turning to the overall study: To test whether fetal clonotypes persist, the study used deep sequencing on TCR alpha and beta repertoires from monozygotic twins, unrelated adults of various ages, and cord blood. To rule out contamination, the twin experiments were replicated at different times with different library preparation protocols. What the work shows at the level of the full study, not this receptor alone: Because the same donors could not be followed over many years, conclusions were based on cross-sectional statistical analysis. Excess twin sharing in beta out-of-frame sequences was weaker because fewer shared sequences lowered the signal-to-noise ratio. Fewer insertions were carried by abundant cord blood beta clonotypes; a weaker similar trend was observed in young adult naive repertoires, while no such trend was observed in memory repertoires. In monozygotic twins, out-of-frame TCR alpha sharing was systematically underestimated by recombination models, although the models agreed with sharing between unrelated individuals. Invariant T cells such as MAIT and iNKT could partly confound zero-insertion analyses, though diverse VJ usage argued against this for most clonotypes. Compared with coincidental sharing between unrelated individuals, out-of-frame TCR alpha sequences shared between twins had an excess of sequences with low generation probability.

Receptors were amplified or captured by 5' RACE. The data were produced on an Illumina HiSeq 2000. A universal primer binding site was introduced by template switching, and a unique molecular identifier was present in the final cDNA, enabling accurate counting of TCR cDNA molecules. Specific primers in the conserved constant-segment region were used to synthesize first-strand cDNA for TCR alpha and beta chains. To control for contamination, every cDNA library was double barcoded, receiving both a SMART-Mk sample barcode and Illumina barcodes. TruSeq adapter sequences along with Illumina sample barcodes were introduced in two successive PCR steps. Sequencing of the TCR alpha and beta cDNA libraries was done on the Illumina HiSeq platform using custom primers. The paper's data handling went like this. MiGEC processed the raw reads to extract unique molecular identifiers, while MiXCR was used to determine the CDR3 positions. For each individual, recombination models were inferred using an EM algorithm with the repgenHMM and IGoR tools. Shared clonotypes were analyzed with the tcR package in R, and sharing was normalized by the product of cloneset sizes. Out-of-frame nonproductive sequences were analyzed to study raw recombination free of thymic and clonal selection effects. TCRdb cleaned the public reads at Q25 with fastp, built clones with MiXCR and kept in-frame beta chains. When rows share a CDR3 protein, they turn into one entry using the most common DNA and genes. TCRdb's processing, not the authors' own work, is the source of the V and J calls. The table for this sample lists 1.5 million to 2 million distinct CDR3 sequences; less than 35% of them were counted only once. The ten most abundant clones make up under 0.35% of the sample.

This clonotype was detected a few times. Its antigen has not been determined. The sample holds no much larger clone one base away, and base qualities are not on file. Every donor in the study was a healthy Caucasian. The germline V gene supplies CDR1 LGHNA and CDR2 YNFKEQ. V loses 0 bases of germline sequence and J loses 4 bases, and the interval between the two ends is 12 bases. The CDR3, from cysteine to phenylalanine, totals 15 residues. Only the CDR3 DNA stays, 45 bases, in frame from base 1. The sample taken for sequencing was cord blood. The clonotype was recovered from a newborn girl in good health. The V and J segments used are TRBV4-2 and TRBJ1-2; TRBD1 is perhaps the D gene, given 6 matching bases. This receptor carries the CDR3 CASSQDRGATYGYTF. In nucleotides, the sequence is TGTGCCAGCAGCCAAGATCGGGGGGCGACCTATGGCTACACCTTC.